This T cell receptor beta chain is drawn from a study of early stage breast cancer tumors. As for the study in general: Most invasive tumors, about 70% of the 16, were ER+/PR+/HER2-. Samples were sequenced at about 10-fold average coverage.

The data were produced by immunoSEQ multiplex PCR, yet TCRdb's version contains in-frame clones alone and is incomplete. The sample carries fewer than 50,000 clones, about 78% recorded once. This clone was picked up a small number of times. Its antigen is as yet unknown. CDR1 and CDR2 from the germline V gene are MNHEY and SMNVEV (reference sequence). This CDR3 comprises 16 residues. The V segment lost 3 bases and the J segment 7 bases; nucleotides outside the gene matches: 8. The study's findings and limits: Compared with adjacent normal breast tissue, tumors showed 2 to 3-fold greater T cell density and higher clonality.

The source material was blood. The V gene is TRBV27, the J gene TRBJ1-6, with 8 bases that match TRBD1. This TCR came from a person aged 45 to 59 with breast cancer. CDR3 residues: CASSFQGAGGNSPLHF. For the CDR3, the DNA is TGTGCCAGCAGTTTCCAGGGGGCGGGTGGGAATTCACCCCTCCACTTT.